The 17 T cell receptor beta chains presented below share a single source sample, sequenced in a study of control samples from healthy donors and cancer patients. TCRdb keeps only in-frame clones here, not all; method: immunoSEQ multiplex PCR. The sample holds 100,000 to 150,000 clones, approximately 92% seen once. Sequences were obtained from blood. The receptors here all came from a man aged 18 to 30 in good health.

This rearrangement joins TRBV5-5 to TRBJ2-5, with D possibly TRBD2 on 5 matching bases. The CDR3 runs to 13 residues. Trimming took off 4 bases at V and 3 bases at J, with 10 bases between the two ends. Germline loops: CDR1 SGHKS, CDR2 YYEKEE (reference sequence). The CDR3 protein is CASSLLGEETQYF. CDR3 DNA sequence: TGTGCCAGCAGCCTGCTCGGGGAAGAGACCCAGTACTTC.

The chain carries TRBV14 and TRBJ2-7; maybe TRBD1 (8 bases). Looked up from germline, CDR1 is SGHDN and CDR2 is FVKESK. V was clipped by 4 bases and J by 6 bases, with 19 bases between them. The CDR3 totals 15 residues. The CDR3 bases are TGTGCCAGCAGCCTAAGACAGAACAGGGGGGGCGAGCAGTACTTC. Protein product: CASSLRQNRGGEQYF.

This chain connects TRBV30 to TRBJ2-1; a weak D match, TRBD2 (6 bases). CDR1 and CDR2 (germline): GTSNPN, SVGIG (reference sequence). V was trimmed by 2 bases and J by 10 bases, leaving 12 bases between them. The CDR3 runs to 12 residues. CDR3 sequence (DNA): TGTGCCTGGAGTCAAACGGGGAGGGAGCAGTTCTTC. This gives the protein CAWSQTGREQFF.

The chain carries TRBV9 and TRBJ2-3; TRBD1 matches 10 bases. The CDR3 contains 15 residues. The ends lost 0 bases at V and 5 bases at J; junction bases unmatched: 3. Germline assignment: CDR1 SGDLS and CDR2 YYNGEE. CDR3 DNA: TGTGCCAGCAGCGTAGCCGGGACAGGGGTAGATACGCAGTATTTT. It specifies CASSVAGTGVDTQYF.

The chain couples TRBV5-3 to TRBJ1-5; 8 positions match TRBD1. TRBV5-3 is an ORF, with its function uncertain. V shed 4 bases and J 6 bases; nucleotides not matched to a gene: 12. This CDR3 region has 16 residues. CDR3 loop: CARSATGTGRCQPQHF. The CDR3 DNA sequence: TGTGCCAGAAGCGCCACCGGGACAGGTCGATGTCAGCCCCAGCATTTT.

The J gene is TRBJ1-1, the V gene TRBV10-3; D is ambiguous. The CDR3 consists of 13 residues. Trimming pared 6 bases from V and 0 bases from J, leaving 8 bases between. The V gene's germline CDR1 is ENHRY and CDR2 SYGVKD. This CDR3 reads CAISADLNTEAFF. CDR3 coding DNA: TGTGCCATCAGCGCGGACTTGAACACTGAAGCTTTCTTT.

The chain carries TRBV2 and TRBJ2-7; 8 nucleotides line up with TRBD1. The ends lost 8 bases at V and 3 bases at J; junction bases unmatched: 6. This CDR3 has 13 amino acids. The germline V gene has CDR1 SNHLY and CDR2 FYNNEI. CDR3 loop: CASVRDRHYEQYF. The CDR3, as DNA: TGTGCCAGCGTCCGGGACAGGCACTACGAGCAGTACTTC.

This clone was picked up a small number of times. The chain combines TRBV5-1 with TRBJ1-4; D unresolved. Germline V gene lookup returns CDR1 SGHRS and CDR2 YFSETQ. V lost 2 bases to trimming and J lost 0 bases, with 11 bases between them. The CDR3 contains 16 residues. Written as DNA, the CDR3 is TGCGCCAGCAGCTTAGGAATATTTGCAACTAATGAAAAACTGTTTTTT. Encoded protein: CASSLGIFATNEKLFF.

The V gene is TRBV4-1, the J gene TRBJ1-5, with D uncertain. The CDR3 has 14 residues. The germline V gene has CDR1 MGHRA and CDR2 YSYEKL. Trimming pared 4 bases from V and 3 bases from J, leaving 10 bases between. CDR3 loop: CASSLRHSNQPQHF. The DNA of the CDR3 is TGCGCCAGCAGCCTGAGACACTCCAATCAGCCCCAGCATTTT.

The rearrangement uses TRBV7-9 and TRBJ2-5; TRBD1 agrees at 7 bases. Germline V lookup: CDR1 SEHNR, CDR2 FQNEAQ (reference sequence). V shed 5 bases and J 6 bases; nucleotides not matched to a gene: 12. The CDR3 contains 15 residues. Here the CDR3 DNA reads TGTGCCAGCAGCACCCGGGACAGTTTCAGGAAGACCCAGTACTTC. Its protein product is CASSTRDSFRKTQYF.

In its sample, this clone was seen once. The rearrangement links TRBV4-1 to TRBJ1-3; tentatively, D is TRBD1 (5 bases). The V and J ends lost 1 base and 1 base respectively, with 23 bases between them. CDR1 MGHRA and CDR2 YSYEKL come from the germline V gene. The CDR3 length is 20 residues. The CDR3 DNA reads TGCGCCAGCAGCCAAGCGTCCCTCTGGGGCAGGGAGGCTTCTGGAAACACCATATATTTT. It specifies CASSQASLWGREASGNTIYF.

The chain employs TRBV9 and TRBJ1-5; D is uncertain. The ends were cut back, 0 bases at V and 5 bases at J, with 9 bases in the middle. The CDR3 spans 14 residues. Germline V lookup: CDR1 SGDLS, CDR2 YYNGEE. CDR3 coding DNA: TGTGCCAGCAGCGTAGGGTCGTCACATCAGCCCCAGCATTTT. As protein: CASSVGSSHQPQHF.

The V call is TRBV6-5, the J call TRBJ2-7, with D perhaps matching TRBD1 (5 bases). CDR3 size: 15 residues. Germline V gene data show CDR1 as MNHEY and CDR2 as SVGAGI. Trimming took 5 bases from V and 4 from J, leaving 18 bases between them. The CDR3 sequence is CASSPRQTALYEQYF. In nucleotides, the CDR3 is TGTGCCAGCAGTCCACGACAGACTGCCCTTTACGAGCAGTACTTC.

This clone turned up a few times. In nucleotides, the CDR3 is TGTGCCAGCGGTTCTCTAGCGGGGGGGCGGAGTACGCAGTATTTT. This sequence encodes CASGSLAGGRSTQYF. This chain uses TRBV27 with TRBJ2-3; 12 nucleotides line up with TRBD2. Unmatched junction bases numbered 11, after V lost 8 bases and J lost 8 bases. CDR1 and CDR2 (germline): MNHEY, SMNVEV (reference sequence). This CDR3 has 15 amino acids.

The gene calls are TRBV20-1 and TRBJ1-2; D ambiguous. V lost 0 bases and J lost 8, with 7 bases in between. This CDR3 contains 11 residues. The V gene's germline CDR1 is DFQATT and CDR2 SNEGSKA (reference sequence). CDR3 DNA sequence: TGCAGTGCTAGAGATAGGCGGGGCTACACCTTC. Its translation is CSARDRRGYTF.

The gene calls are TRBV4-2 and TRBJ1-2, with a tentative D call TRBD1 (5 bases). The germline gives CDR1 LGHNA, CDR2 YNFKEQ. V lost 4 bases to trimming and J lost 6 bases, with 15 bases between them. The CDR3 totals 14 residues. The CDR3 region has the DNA TGTGCCAGCAGCCCAGGTGCAGGGTGGGATGGCTACACCTTC. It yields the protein CASSPGAGWDGYTF.

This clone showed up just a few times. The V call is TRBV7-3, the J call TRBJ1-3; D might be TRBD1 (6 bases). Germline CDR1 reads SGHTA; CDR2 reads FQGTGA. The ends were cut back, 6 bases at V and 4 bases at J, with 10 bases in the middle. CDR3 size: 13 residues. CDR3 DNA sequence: TGTGCCAGCAGTTCGGGACACGGAAACACCATATATTTT. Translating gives CASSSGHGNTIYF.